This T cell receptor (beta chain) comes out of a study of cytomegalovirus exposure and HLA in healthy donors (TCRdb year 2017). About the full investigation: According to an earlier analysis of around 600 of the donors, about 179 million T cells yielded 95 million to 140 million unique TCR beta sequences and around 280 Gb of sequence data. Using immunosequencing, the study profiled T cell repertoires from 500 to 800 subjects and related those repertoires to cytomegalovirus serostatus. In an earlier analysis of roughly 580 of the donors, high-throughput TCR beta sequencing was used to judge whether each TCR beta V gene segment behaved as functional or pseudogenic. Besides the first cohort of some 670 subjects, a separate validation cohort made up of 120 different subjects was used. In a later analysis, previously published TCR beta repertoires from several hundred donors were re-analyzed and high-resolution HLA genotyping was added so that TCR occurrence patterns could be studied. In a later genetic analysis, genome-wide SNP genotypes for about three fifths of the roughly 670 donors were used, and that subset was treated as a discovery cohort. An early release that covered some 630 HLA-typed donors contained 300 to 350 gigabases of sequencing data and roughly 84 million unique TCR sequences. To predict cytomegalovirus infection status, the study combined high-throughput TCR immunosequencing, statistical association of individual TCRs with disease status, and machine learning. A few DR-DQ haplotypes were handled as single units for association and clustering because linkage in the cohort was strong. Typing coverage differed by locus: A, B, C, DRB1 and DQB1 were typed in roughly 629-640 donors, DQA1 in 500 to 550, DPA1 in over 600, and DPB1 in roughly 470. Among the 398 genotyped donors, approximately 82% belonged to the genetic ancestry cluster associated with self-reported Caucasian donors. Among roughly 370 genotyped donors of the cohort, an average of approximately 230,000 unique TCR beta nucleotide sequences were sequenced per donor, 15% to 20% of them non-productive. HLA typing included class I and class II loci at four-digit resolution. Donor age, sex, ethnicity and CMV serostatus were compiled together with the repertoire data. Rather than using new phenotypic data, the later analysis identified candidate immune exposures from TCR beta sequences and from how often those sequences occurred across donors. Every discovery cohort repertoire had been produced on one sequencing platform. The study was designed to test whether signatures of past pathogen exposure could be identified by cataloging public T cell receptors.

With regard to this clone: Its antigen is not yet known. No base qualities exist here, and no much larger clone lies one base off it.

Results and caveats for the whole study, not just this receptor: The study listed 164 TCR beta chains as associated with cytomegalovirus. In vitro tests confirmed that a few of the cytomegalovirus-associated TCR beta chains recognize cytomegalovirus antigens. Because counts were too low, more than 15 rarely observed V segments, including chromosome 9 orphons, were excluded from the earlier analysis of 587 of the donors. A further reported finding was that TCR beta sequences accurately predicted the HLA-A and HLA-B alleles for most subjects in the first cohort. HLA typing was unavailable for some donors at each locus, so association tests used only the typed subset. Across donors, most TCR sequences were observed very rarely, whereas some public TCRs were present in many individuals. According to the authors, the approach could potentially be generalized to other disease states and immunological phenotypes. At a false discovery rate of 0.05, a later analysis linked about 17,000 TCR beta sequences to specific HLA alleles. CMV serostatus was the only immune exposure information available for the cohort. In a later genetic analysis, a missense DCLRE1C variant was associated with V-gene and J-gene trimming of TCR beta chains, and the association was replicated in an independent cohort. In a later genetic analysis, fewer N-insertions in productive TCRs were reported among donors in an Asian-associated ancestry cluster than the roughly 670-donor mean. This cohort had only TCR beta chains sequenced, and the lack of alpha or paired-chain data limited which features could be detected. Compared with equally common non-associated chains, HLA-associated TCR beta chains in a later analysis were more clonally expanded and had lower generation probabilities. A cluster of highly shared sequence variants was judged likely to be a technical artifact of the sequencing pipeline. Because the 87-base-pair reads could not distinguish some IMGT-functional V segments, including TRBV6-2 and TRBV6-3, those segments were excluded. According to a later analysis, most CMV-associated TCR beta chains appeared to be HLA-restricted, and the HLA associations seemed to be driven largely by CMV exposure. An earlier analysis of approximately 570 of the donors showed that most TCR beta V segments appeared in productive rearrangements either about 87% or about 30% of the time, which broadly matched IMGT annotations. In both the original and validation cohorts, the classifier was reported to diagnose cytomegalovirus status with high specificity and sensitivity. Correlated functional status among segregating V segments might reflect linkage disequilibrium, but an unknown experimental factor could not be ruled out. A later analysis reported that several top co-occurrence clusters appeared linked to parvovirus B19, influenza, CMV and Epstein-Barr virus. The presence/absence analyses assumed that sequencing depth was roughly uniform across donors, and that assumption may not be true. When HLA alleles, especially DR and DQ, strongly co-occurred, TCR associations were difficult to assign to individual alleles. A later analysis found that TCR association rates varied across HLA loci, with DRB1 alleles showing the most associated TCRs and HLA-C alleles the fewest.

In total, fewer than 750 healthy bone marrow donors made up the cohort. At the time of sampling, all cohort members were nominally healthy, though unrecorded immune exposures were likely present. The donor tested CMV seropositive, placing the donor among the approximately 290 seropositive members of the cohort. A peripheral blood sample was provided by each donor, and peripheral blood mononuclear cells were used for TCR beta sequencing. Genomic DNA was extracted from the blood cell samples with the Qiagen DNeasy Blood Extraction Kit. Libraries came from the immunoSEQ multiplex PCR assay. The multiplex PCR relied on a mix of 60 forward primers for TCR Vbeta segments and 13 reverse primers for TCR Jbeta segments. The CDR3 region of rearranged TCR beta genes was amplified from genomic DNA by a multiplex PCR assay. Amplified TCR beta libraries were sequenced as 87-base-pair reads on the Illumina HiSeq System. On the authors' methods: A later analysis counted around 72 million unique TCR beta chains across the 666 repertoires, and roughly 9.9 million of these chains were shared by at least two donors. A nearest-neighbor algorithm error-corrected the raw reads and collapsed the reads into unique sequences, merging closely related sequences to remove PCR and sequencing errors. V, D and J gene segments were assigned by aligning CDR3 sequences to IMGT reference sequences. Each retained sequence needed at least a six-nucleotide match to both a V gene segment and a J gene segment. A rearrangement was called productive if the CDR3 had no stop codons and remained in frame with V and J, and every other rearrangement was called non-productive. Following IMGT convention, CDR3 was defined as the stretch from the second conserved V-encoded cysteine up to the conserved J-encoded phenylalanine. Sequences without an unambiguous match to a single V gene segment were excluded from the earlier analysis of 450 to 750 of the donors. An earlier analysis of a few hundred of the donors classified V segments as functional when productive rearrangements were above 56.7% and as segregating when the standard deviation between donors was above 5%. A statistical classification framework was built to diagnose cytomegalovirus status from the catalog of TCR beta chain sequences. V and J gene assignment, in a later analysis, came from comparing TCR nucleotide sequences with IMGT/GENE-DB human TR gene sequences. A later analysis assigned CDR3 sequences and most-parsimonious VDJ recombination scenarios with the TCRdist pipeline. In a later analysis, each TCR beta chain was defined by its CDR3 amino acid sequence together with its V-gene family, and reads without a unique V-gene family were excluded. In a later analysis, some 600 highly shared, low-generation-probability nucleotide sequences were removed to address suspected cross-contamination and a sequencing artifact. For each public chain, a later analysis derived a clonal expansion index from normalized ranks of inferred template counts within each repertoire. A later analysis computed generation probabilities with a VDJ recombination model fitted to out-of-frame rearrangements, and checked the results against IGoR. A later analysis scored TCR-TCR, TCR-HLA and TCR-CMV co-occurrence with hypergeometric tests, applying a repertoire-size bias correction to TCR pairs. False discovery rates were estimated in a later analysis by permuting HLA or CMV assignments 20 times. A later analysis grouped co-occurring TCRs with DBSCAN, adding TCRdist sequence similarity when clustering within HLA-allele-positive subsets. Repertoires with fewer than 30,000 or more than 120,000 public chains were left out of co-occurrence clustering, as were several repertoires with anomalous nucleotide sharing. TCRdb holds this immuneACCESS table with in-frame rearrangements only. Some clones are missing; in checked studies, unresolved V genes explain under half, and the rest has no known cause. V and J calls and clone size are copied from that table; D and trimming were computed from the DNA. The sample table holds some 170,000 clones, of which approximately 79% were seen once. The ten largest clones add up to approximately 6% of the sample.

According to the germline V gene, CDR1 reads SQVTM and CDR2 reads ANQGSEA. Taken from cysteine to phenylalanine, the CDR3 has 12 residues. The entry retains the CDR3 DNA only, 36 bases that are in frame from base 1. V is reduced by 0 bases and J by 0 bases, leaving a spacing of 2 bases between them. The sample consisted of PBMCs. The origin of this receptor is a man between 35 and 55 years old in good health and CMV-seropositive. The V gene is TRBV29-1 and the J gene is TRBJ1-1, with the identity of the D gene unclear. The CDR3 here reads CSVEDLNTEAFF. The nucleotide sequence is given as TGCAGCGTTGAAGACTTGAACACTGAAGCTTTCTTT.